What follows describes a single T cell receptor beta chain. This record comes from a study of cytomegalovirus exposure and HLA in healthy donors. About the study: The approximately 670 first-cohort repertoires and the roughly 130 validation repertoires shared the same platform, a later analysis reported.

Assay used: immunoSEQ multiplex PCR; TCRdb lists only in-frame clones, some missing. The data show 150,000 to 200,000 clones, with approximately 84% seen just once and approximately 3% held by the top ten. The V gene's germline CDR1 is SGHRS and CDR2 YFSETQ. V lost 0 bases and J lost 4, with 10 bases in between. This CDR3 has 14 amino acids. The rearrangement links TRBV5-1 to TRBJ1-2; D is uncertain. The TCR originated in a woman aged 18-29 years in good health and CMV-seropositive. Material: PBMCs. The DNA of the CDR3 is TGCGCCAGCAGCTTGGATGAGGGCCTCTATGGCTACACCTTC. Translation gives CASSLDEGLYGYTF.